Below, one TCR beta chain is given with its context. The sample originates from a study of blood T cell repertoires in COVID-19. Study-level background: The cDNA or gDNA used as material had been derived from T cells, B-cell-depleted T cells, or PBMCs.

Profiled with immunoSEQ multiplex PCR; TCRdb holds only in-frame clones, not every one. The sample includes around 270,000 clones, about 89% of them seen just once. V lost 5 bases to trimming and J lost 7 bases; unmatched junction nucleotides: 12. The CDR3 runs to 15 residues. Germline values: CDR1 MNHNY, CDR2 SVGAGI (reference sequence). The receptor was isolated from a man in his forties or fifties with acute or convalescent COVID-19. V is TRBV6-6 and J is TRBJ2-7; 9 bases are shared with TRBD1. Input material: peripheral blood. The CDR3 region has the DNA TGTGCCAGCAGTACCTCGGACAGGGGAGAGGGGGAGCAGTACTTC. It codes for CASSTSDRGEGEQYF.